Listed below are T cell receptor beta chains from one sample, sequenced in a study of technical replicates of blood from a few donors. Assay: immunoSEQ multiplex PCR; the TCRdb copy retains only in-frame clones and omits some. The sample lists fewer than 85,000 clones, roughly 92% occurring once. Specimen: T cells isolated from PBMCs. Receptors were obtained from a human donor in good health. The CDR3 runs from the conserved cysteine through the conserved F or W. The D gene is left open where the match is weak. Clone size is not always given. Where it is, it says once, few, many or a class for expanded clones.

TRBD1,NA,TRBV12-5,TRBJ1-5,CASGQDRGNQPQHF,TGTGCTAGTGGTCAGGACAGGGGGAATCAGCCCCAGCATTTT
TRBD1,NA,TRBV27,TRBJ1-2,CASSYLAPGQANYGYTF,TGTGCCAGCAGTTACCTAGCGCCGGGACAGGCAAACTATGGCTACACCTTC
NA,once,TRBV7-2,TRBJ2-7,CASSPRPGYYEQYF,TGTGCCAGCAGCCCGAGGCCCGGATACTACGAGCAGTACTTC
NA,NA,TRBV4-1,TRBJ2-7,CASSQEQASSYEQYF,TGCGCCAGCAGCCAAGAACAGGCGTCCTCCTACGAGCAGTACTTC
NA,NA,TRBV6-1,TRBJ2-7,CASRSVGGGKDEQYF,TGTGCCAGCAGATCAGTTGGAGGGGGCAAGGACGAGCAGTACTTC
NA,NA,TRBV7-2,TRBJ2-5,CASSLNYQEEETQYF,TGTGCCAGCAGCTTAAATTACCAAGAGGAGGAGACCCAGTACTTC
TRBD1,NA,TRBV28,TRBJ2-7,CASIPGQRLYEQYF,TGTGCCAGCATCCCGGGACAGAGGCTTTACGAGCAGTACTTC
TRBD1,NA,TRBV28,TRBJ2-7,CASSLTGESTEQYF,TGTGCCAGCAGTTTAACAGGGGAATCAACCGAGCAGTACTTC
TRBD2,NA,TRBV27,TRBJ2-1,CASSLARTSNEQFF,TGTGCCAGCAGTTTGGCCAGGACTAGCAATGAGCAGTTCTTC
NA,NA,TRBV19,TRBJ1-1,CASSSWGDGNTEAFF,TGTGCCAGTAGTTCATGGGGGGATGGGAACACTGAAGCTTTCTTT
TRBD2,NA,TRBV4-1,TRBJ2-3,CASSPIGGRVIDTQYF,TGCGCCAGCAGCCCGATTGGCGGGAGGGTGATAGATACGCAGTATTTT
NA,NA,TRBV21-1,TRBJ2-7,CASSKQAGDHEQYF,TGTGCCAGCAGCAAACAGGCAGGGGACCACGAGCAGTACTTC
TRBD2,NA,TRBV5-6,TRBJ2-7,CASSGTNLFYEQYF,TGTGCCAGCAGCGGGACTAACTTATTCTACGAGCAGTACTTC
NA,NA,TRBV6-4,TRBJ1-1,CASSSTDFTEAFF,TGTGCCAGCAGTTCGACGGACTTCACTGAAGCTTTCTTT
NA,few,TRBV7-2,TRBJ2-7,CASSLVTVGGEQYF,TGTGCCAGCAGCTTAGTCACTGTAGGGGGCGAGCAGTACTTC
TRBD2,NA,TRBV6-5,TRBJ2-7,CASSSTSGSREQYF,TGTGCCAGCAGTTCGACTAGCGGGAGTAGGGAGCAGTACTTC
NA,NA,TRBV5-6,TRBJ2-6,CASSLAGETGANVLTF,TGTGCCAGCAGCTTGGCGGGGGAGACTGGGGCCAACGTCCTGACTTTC
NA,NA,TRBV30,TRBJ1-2,CAWTSGFTLNYGYTF,TGTGCCTGGACGTCAGGATTTACACTCAACTATGGCTACACCTTC
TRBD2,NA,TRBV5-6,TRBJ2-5,CASSEWTSGYQETQYF,TGTGCCAGCAGCGAATGGACTAGCGGGTACCAAGAGACCCAGTACTTC
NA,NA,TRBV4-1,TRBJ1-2,CASSQGTTTF,TGCGCCAGCAGCCAAGGTACGACTACCTTC
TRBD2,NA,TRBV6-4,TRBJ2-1,CASSGIAGDNEQFF,TGTGCCAGCAGTGGGATAGCGGGGGACAATGAGCAGTTCTTC
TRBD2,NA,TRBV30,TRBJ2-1,CAWSGTSRPYNEQFF,TGTGCCTGGAGTGGGACTAGCAGGCCCTACAATGAGCAGTTCTTC
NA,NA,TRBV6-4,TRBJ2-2,CASSEQGPGELFF,TGTGCCAGCAGTGAACAGGGTCCCGGGGAGCTGTTTTTT
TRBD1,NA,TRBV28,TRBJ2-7,CASSLYPTGAYEQYF,TGTGCCAGCAGTTTATACCCGACAGGGGCCTACGAGCAGTACTTC
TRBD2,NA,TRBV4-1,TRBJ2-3,CASSPQRTSGRDTQYF,TGCGCCAGCAGCCCCCAAAGGACTAGCGGGAGAGATACGCAGTATTTT
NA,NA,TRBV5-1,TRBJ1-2,CASSLGQNYGYTF,TGCGCCAGCAGCTTGGGGCAGAACTATGGCTACACCTTC
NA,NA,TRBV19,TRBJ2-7,CASSGGVSYEQYF,TGTGCCAGTAGTGGCGGGGTCAGCTACGAGCAGTACTTC
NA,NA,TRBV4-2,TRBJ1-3,CASSQVYGWASGNTIYF,TGTGCCAGCAGCCAAGTCTACGGATGGGCTTCTGGAAACACCATATATTTT
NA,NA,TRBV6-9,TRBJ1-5,CASSSNQPQHF,TGTGCCAGCTCAAGCAATCAGCCCCAGCATTTT
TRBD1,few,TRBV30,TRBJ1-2,CAWSPGGGYTF,TGTGCCTGGAGTCCAGGGGGCGGCTACACCTTC
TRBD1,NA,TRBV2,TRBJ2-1,CASSAFGTGDKVYNEQFF,TGTGCCAGCAGTGCGTTCGGCACAGGGGACAAGGTCTACAATGAGCAGTTCTTC
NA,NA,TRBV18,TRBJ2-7,CASSPQAPTTTNYEQYF,TGTGCCAGCTCCCCCCAGGCTCCAACGACTACCAACTACGAGCAGTACTTC
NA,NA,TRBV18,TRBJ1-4,CASGGDDEKLFF,TGTGCCAGCGGGGGGGACGATGAAAAACTGTTTTTT
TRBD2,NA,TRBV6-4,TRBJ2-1,CASRPGLAGYEQFF,TGTGCCAGCAGACCAGGACTAGCGGGTTATGAGCAGTTCTTC
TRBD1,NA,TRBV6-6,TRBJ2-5,CASSPGQAKYQETQYF,TGTGCCAGCAGCCCCGGACAGGCCAAGTACCAAGAGACCCAGTACTTC
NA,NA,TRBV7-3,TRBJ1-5,CASSPGGLDQPQHF,TGTGCCAGCAGCCCCGGGGGTTTAGATCAGCCCCAGCATTTT
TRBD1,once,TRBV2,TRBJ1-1,CASSSRDRATFF,TGTGCCAGCAGTTCCCGGGACAGGGCAACCTTCTTT
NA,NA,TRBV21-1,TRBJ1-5,CASSKVSRGGQPQHF,TGTGCCAGCAGCAAAGTATCCAGGGGCGGACAGCCCCAGCATTTT
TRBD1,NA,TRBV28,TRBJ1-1,CASSLARGYRVNTEAFF,TGTGCCAGCAGTTTGGCCAGGGGGTATAGGGTGAACACTGAAGCTTTCTTT
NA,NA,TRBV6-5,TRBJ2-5,CASRGRETQYF,TGTGCCAGCAGGGGGCGAGAGACCCAGTACTTC
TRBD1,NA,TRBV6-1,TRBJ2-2,CASRRDRRNTGELFF,TGTGCCAGCAGACGGGACAGGAGGAACACCGGGGAGCTGTTTTTT
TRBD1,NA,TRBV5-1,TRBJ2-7,CASSVDRERQYF,TGCGCCAGCAGCGTGGACAGGGAACGGCAGTACTTC
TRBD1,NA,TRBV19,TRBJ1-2,CASSIRQGAFFNYGYTF,TGTGCCAGTAGTATCCGACAGGGGGCTTTTTTTAACTATGGCTACACCTTC
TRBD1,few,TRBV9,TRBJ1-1,CASSPSWDRREAFF,TGTGCCAGCAGCCCTAGCTGGGACAGGAGGGAAGCTTTCTTT